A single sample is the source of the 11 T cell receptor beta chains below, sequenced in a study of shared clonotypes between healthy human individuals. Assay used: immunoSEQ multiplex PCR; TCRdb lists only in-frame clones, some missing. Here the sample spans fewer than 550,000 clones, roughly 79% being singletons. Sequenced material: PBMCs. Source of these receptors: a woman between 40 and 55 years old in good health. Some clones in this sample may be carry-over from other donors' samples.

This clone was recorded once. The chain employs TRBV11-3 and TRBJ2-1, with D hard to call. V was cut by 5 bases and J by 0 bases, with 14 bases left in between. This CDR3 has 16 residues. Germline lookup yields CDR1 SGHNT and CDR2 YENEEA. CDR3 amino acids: CASSPPNVRSYNEQFF. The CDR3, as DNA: TGTGCCAGCAGCCCCCCAAATGTCCGCTCCTACAATGAGCAGTTCTTC.

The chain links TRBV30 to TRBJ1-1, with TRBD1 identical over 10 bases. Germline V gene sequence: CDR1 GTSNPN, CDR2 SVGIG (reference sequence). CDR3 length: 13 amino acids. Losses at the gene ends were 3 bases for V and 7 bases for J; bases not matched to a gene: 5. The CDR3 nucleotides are TGTGCCTGGAGCGACAGGGGGCCGGATGAAGCTTTCTTT. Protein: CAWSDRGPDEAFF.

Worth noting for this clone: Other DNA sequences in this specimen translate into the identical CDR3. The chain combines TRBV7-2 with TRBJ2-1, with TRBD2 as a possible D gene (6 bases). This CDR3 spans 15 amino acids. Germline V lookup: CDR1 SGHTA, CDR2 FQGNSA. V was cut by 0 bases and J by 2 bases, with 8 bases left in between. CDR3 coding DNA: TGTGCCAGCAGCTTAGCGGGCGGGACCTACAATGAGCAGTTCTTC. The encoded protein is CASSLAGGTYNEQFF.

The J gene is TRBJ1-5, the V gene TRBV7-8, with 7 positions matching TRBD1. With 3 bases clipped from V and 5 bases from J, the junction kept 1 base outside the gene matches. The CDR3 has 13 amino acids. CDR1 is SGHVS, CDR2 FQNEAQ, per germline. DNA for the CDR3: TGTGCCAGCAGCTTGGGACAGCATCAGCCCCAGCATTTT. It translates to CASSLGQHQPQHF.

This CDR3 reads CASSFLRDNQPQHF. For the CDR3, the DNA is TGTGCCAGCAGCTTCCTCCGAGACAATCAGCCCCAGCATTTT. V and J are TRBV5-7 and TRBJ1-5, with D unclear. TRBV5-7 is designated an ORF whose function remains uncertain. The CDR3 length is 14 residues. V was clipped by 2 bases and J by 3 bases, with 9 bases between them.

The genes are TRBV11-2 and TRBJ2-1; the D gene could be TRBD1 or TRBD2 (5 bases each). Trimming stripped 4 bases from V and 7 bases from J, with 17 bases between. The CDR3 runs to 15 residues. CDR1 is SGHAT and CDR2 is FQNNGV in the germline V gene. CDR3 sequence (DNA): TGTGCCAGCAGCTCTTCCGGGGCTTTTGTAAATGAGCAGTTCTTC. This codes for CASSSSGAFVNEQFF.

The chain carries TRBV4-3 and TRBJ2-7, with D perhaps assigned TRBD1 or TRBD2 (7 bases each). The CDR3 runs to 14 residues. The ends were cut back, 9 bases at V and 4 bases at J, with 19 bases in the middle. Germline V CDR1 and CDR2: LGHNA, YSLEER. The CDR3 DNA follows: TGCGCCAGTAGGCCAGGGGAGGGGGCTTACGAGCAGTACTTC. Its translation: CASRPGEGAYEQYF.

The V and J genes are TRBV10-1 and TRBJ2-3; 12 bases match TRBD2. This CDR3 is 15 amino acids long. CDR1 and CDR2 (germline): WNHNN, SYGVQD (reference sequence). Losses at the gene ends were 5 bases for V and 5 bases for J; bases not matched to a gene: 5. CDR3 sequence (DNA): TGCGCCAGCAGTTCCCCGACTAGCGGGAGAGATACGCAGTATTTT. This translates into CASSSPTSGRDTQYF.

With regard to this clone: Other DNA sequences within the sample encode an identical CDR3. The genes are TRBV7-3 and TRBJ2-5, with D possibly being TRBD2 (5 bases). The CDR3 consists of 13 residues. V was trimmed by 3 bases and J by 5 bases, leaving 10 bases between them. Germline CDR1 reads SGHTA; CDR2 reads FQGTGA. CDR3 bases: TGTGCCAGCAGCTTCAACCGAGGGGAGACCCAGTACTTC. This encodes CASSFNRGETQYF.

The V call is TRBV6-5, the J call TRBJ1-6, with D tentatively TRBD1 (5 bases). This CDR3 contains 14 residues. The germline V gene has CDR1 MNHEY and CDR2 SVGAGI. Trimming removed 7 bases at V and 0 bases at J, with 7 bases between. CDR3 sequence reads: CASTQGSYNSPLHF. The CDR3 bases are TGTGCCAGCACCCAGGGCTCCTATAATTCACCCCTCCACTTT.

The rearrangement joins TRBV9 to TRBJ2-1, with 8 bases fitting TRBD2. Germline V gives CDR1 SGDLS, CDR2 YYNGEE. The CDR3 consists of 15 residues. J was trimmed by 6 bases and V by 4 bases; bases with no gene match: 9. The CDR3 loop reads CASSPTGGGANEQFF. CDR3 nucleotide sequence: TGTGCCAGCAGCCCAACCGGGGGGGGAGCCAATGAGCAGTTCTTC.